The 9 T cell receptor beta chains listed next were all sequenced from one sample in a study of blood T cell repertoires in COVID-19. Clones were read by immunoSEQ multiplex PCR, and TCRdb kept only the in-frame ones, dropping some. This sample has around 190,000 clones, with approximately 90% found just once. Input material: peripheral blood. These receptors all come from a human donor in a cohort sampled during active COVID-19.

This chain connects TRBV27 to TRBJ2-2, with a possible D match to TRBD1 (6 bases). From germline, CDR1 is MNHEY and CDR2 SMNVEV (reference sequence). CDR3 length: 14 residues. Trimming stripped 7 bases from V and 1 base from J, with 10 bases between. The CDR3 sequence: CASTGQMNTGELFF. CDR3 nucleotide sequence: TGTGCCAGCACCGGACAGATGAACACCGGGGAGCTGTTTTTT.

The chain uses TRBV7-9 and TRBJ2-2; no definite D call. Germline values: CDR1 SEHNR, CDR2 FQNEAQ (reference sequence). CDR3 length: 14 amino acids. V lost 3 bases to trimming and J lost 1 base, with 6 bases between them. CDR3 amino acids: CASSFSENTGELFF. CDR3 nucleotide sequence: TGTGCCAGCAGCTTCTCAGAGAACACCGGGGAGCTGTTTTTT.

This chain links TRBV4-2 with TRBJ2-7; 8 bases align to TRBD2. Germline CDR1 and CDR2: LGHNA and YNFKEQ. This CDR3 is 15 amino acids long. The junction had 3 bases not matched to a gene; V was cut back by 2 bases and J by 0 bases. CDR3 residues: CASSQTGTSSYEQYF. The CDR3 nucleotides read TGTGCCAGCAGCCAAACCGGGACTAGCTCCTACGAGCAGTACTTC.

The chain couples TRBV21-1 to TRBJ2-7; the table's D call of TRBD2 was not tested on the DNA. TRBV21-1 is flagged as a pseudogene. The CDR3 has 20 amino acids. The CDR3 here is CASSKGAGLAGGTSSYEQYF. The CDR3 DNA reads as TGTGCCAGCAGCAAAGGGGCGGGACTAGCGGGAGGGACAAGCTCCTACGAGCAGTACTTC.

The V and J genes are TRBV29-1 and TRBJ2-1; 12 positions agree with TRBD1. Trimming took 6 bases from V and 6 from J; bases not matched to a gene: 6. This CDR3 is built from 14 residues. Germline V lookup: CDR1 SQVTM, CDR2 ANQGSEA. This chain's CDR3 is CSVRGDRGLNEQFF. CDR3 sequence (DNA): TGCAGCGTGAGGGGGGACAGGGGGCTCAATGAGCAGTTCTTC.

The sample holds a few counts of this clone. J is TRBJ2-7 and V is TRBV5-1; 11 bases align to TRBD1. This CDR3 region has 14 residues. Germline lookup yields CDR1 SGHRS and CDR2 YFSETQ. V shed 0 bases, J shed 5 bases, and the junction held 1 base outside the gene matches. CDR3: CASSLGTGGNEQYF. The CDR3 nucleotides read TGCGCCAGCAGCTTGGGGACAGGGGGCAACGAGCAGTACTTC.

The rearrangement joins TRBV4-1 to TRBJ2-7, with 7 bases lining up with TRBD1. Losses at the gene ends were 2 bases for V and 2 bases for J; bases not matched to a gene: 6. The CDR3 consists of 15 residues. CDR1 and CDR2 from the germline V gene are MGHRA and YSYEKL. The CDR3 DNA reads TGCGCCAGCAGCCAAAACACAGGGGTACCCTACGAGCAGTACTTC. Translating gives CASSQNTGVPYEQYF.

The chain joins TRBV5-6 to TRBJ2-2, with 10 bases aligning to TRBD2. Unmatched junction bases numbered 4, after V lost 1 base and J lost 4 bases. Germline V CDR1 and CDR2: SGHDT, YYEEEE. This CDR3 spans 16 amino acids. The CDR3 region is CASSLSQRGGTGELFF. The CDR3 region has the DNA TGTGCCAGCAGCTTGTCCCAGCGGGGGGGCACCGGGGAGCTGTTTTTT.

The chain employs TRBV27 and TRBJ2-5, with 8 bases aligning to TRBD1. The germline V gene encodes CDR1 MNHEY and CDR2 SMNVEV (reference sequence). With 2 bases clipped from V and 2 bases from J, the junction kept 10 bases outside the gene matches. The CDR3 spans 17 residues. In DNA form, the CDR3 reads TGTGCCAGCAGTTTAGGCGCCAGGGGGCTCGGGCAAGAGACCCAGTACTTC. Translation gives CASSLGARGLGQETQYF.